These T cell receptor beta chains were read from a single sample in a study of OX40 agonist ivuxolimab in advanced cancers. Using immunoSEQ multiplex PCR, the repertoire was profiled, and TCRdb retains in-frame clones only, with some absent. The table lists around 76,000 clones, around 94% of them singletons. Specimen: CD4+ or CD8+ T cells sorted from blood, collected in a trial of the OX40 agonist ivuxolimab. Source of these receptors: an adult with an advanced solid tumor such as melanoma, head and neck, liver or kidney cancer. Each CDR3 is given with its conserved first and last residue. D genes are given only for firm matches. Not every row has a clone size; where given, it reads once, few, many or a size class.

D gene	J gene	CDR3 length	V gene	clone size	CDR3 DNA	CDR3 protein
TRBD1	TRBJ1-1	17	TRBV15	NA	TGTGCCACCAGCAGAAGGGGACAGGGCCTATTGAACACTGAAGCTTTCTTT	CATSRRGQGLLNTEAFF
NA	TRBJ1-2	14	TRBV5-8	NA	TGTGCCAGCAGCTGGGATTTCGGCAGGGATGGCTACACCTTC	CASSWDFGRDGYTF
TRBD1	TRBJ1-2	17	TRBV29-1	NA	TGCAGCGTTGTTGGCACCGGGACAGGGGCCGCCTTCTATGGCTACACCTTC	CSVVGTGTGAAFYGYTF
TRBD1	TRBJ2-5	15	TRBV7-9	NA	TGTGCCAGCAGCTTAGGGTCAGGGGGCGAGGAGACCCAGTACTTC	CASSLGSGGEETQYF
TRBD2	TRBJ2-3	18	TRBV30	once	TGTGCCTGGAGTGGGGACTGGGACTATGAATCTAGCACAGATACGCAGTATTTT	CAWSGDWDYESSTDTQYF
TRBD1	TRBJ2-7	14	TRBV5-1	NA	TGCGCCAGCAGCCAGGACAGGACATCCTACGAGCAGTACTTC	CASSQDRTSYEQYF
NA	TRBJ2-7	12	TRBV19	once	TGTGCCAGTAGTTCCTCCGGGTTGGAGCAGTACTTC	CASSSSGLEQYF
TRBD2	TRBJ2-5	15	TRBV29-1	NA	TGCAGCGTTGATGGCCTAGCGGGGGATGCGGAGACCCAGTACTTC	CSVDGLAGDAETQYF
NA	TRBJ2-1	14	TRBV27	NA	TGTGCCAGCAGTTTCGGGGCCTCGTACAATGAGCAGTTCTTC	CASSFGASYNEQFF
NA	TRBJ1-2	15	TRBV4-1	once	TGCGCCAGCAGCCAAGATATTTCCAGGGATAATGGCTACACCTTC	CASSQDISRDNGYTF
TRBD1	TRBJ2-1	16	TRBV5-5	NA	TGTGCCAGCAGCTTGGCATGGGACAGGGGGCGGAATGAGCAGTTCTTC	CASSLAWDRGRNEQFF
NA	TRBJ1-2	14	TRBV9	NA	TGTGCCAGCAGCGTAGGGAGAGGGGCGGGTGGCTACACCTTC	CASSVGRGAGGYTF
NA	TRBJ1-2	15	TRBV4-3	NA	TGCGCCAGCAGCCAGGACGGACCCTGGGACTATGGCTACACCTTC	CASSQDGPWDYGYTF
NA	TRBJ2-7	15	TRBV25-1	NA	TGTGCCAGCAGTGATAATGCAGGGTGGTCCTACGAGCAGTACTTC	CASSDNAGWSYEQYF
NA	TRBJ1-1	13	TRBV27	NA	TGTGCCAGCAGTCCCGCCATGAACACTGAAGCTTTCTTT	CASSPAMNTEAFF
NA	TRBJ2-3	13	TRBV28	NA	TGTGCCAGCAGTCCCCGGAACCCAGATACGCAGTATTTT	CASSPRNPDTQYF
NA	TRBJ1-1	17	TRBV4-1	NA	TGCGCCAGCAGCCAAGACCTCGGGGGGGGCTTGAACACTGAAGCTTTCTTT	CASSQDLGGGLNTEAFF
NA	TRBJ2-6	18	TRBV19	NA	TGTGCCAGTAGTATAGGGGCAGGGAGTTACTCTGGGGCCAACGTCCTGACTTTC	CASSIGAGSYSGANVLTF
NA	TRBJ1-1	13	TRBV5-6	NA	TGTGCCAGCAGCTGGGGGGGAAGCACTGAAGCTTTCTTT	CASSWGGSTEAFF
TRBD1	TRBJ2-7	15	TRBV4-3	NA	TGCGCCAGCAGCCAAGAGGGCAGGGGGAACTACGAGCAGTACTTC	CASSQEGRGNYEQYF
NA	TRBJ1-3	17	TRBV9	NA	TGTGCCAGCAGCGTAGAACGCATAACCAACTCTGGAAACACCATATATTTT	CASSVERITNSGNTIYF
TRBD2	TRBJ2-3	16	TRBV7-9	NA	TGTGCCAGCAGCGGAAGACTAGCGGGGGCCACAGATACGCAGTATTTT	CASSGRLAGATDTQYF
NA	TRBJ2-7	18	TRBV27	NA	TGTGCCAGCAGTTTCACGAGAAGGAGGACGAAAAGCTCCTACGAGCAGTACTTC	CASSFTRRRTKSSYEQYF
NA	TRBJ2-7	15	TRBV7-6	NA	TGTGCCAGCAGCTTAGGTGAAGGGGGGGCGTACGAGCAGTACTTC	CASSLGEGGAYEQYF
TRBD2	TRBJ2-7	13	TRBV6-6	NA	TGTGCCAGCAGCTCAAGGGAGGGGTACGAGCAGTACTTC	CASSSREGYEQYF
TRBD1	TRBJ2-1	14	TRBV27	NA	TGTGCCAGCACCTGGACAGGGAGAGAAAATGAGCAGTTCTTC	CASTWTGRENEQFF
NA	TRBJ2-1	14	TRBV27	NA	TGTGCCAGCAGTTTTGGGGGGGCGGGGAATGAGCAGTTCTTC	CASSFGGAGNEQFF
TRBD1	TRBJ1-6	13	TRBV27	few	TGTGCCAGCAGTCCTACAGGGGGTTCACCCCTCCACTTT	CASSPTGGSPLHF
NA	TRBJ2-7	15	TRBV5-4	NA	TGTGCCAGCAGCTTGGCGGCGGAAAAAACCTACGAGCAGTACTTC	CASSLAAEKTYEQYF
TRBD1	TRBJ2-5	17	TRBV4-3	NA	TGCGCCAGCAGCCAAGATGGGACAGTCGCGTGGCAAGAGACCCAGTACTTC	CASSQDGTVAWQETQYF
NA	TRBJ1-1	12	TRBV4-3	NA	TGCGCCAGCAGCCAAGACGGTTATCTCGCTTTCTTT	CASSQDGYLAFF
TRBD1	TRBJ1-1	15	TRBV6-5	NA	TGTGCCAGCAGTTACCCCCCAGGGGGGGATACTGAAGCTTTCTTT	CASSYPPGGDTEAFF
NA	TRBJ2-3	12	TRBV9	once	TGTGCCAGCAGCACTGGTTCAGATACGCAGTATTTT	CASSTGSDTQYF
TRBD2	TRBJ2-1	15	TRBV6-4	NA	TGTGCCAGCAGCAACTTAGCGGGAGGGTACAATGAGCAGTTCTTC	CASSNLAGGYNEQFF
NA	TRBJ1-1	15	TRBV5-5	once	TGTGCCAGCAGCTTCGGGGGCAGGGTCGACACTGAAGCTTTCTTT	CASSFGGRVDTEAFF
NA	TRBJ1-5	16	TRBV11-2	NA	TGTGCCAGCAGCTTAGGAAGGGCAGGGGAGGATCAGCCCCAGCATTTT	CASSLGRAGEDQPQHF
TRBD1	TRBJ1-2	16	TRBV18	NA	TGTGCCAGCTCACTCCCGGGACAGGGAAGAAGGGATGGCTACACCTTC	CASSLPGQGRRDGYTF
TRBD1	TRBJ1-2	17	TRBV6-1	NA	TGTGCCAGCAGTGAAGGGACAGGGGGTAGGCCCAGGGGTGGCTACACCTTC	CASSEGTGGRPRGGYTF
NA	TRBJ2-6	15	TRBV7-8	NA	TGTGCCACCGGACCCCGGGTGAGGGGGGCCAACGTCCTGACTTTC	CATGPRVRGANVLTF
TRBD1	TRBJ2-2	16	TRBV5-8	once	TGTGCCAGCAGCTCGGGGGACAGGGATGACACCGGGGAGCTGTTTTTT	CASSSGDRDDTGELFF
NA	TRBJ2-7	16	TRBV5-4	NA	TGTGCCAGCAGCTTACAATCTACCGGGAGCTCCTACGAGCAGTACTTC	CASSLQSTGSSYEQYF
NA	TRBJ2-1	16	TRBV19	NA	TGTGCCAGTAGTATAGACGAGGGAGGTTCCTACAATGAGCAGTTCTTC	CASSIDEGGSYNEQFF
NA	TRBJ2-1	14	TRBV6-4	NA	TGTGCCAGCAGTTGGAGGGGGGGCTACAATGAGCAGTTCTTC	CASSWRGGYNEQFF
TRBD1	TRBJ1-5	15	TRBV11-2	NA	TGTGCCAGCAGCCTAGGGACAGTTGGTAATCAGCCCCAGCATTTT	CASSLGTVGNQPQHF
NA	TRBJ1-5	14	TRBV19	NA	TGTGCCAGTAGTACCCGAGCGAGCAATCAGCCCCAGCATTTT	CASSTRASNQPQHF
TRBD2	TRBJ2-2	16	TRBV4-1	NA	TGCGCCAGCAGTCCGATCAGCGGGATTCAGGCCGGGGAGCTGTTTTTT	CASSPISGIQAGELFF
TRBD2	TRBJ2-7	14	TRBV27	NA	TGTGCCAGCAGAACTACGGGAGGTACCTACGAGCAGTACTTC	CASRTTGGTYEQYF
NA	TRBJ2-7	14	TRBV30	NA	TGTGCCTCTCCCCACTCGAAGAGCTCCTACGAGCAGTACTTC	CASPHSKSSYEQYF
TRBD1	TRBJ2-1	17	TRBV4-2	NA	TGTGCCAGCAGCCAAGATGCTTTAGGGGGCACACGTAATGAGCAGTTCTTC	CASSQDALGGTRNEQFF
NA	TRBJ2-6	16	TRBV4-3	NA	TGCGCCAGCAGCCAAGATCAGAGCTCTGGGGCCAACGTCCTGACTTTC	CASSQDQSSGANVLTF
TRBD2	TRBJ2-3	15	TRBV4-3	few	TGCGCCAGCAGCCAAGCGACTAGCGGATCCGATACGCAGTATTTT	CASSQATSGSDTQYF
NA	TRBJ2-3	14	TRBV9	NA	TGTGCCAGCAACCCGCGGCAGAGCCACCATACGCAGTATTTT	CASNPRQSHHTQYF
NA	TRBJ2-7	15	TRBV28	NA	TGTGCCAGCAATCAAGACGACAGAAGCTCCTACGAGCAGTACTTC	CASNQDDRSSYEQYF
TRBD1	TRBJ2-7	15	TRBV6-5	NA	TGTGCCAGCAGTTCGGGGTCAGGGGGCATCGACGAGCAGTACTTC	CASSSGSGGIDEQYF
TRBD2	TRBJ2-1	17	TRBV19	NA	TGTGCCAGTAGTATAGTTGGGAGGAGCGGGGGAGAGGATGAGCAGTTCTTC	CASSIVGRSGGEDEQFF